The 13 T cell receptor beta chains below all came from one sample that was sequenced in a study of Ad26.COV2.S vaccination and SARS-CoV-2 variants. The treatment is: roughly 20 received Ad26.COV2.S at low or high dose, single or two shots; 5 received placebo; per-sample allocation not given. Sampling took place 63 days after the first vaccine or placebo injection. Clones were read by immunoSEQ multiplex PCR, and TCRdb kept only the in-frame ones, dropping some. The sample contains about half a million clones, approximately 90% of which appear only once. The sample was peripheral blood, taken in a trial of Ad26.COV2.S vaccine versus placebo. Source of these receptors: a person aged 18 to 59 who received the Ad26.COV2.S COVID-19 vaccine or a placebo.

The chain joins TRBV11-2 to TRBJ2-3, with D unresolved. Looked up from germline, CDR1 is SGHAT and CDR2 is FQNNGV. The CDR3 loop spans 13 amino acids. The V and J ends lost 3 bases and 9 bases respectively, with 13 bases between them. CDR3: CASSFSGSVTQYF. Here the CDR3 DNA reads TGTGCCAGCAGCTTTTCTGGTAGTGTGACGCAGTATTTT.

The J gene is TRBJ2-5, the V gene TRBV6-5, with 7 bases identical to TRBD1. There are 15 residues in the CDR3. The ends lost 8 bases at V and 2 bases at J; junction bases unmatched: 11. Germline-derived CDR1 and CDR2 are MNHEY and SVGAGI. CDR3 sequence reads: CASGNVGRGQETQYF. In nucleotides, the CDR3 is TGTGCCAGCGGGAATGTGGGCAGGGGGCAAGAGACCCAGTACTTC.

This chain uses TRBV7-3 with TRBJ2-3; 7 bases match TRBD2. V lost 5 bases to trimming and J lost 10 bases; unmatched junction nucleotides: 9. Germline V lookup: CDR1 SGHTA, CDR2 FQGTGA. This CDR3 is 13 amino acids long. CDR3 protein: CASSTRTGGPQYF. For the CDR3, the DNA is TGTGCCAGCAGCACCCGAACGGGGGGTCCGCAGTATTTT.

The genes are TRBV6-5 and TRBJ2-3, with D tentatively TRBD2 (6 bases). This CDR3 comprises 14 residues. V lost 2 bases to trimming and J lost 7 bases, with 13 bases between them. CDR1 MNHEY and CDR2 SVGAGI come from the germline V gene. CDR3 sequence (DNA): TGTGCCAGCAGTTACATCGCTAGCGAAAATACGCAGTATTTT. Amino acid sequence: CASSYIASENTQYF.

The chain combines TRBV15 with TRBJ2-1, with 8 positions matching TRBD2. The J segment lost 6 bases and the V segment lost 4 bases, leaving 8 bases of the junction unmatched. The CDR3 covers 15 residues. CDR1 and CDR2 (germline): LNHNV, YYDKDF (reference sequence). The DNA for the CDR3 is TGTGCCACCAGCACCGGTGGGAGCGGGGGCAATGAGCAGTTCTTC. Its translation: CATSTGGSGGNEQFF. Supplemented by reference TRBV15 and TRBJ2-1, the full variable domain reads DAMVIQNPRYQVTQFGKPVTLSCSQTLNHNVMYWYQQKSSQAPKLLFHYYDKDFNNEADTPDNFQSRRPNTSFCFLDIRSPGLGDTAMYLCATSTGGSGGNEQFFGPGTRLTVL.

The CDR3 DNA follows: TGTGCCAGCAGCCCTTTTTGGGGCCCTGAGCAGTTCTTC. It yields the protein CASSPFWGPEQFF. The chain joins TRBV7-9 to TRBJ2-1, with D possibly TRBD1 on 5 matching bases. Trimming removed 5 bases at V and 9 bases at J, with 14 bases between. This CDR3 is built from 13 residues. Per germline, CDR1 SEHNR and CDR2 FQNEAQ (reference sequence).

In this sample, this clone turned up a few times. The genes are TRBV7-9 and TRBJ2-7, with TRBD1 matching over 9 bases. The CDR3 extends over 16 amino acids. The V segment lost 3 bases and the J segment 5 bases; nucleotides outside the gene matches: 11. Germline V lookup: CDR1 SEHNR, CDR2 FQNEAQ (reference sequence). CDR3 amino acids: CASSFRRTGDSDEQYF. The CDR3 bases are TGTGCCAGCAGCTTCCGCCGGACAGGGGACTCGGACGAGCAGTACTTC.

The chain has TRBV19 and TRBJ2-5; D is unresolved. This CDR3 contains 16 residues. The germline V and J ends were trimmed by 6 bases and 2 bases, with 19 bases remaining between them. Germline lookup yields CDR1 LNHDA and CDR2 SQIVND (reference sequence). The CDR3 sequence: CASRKSAALGQETQYF. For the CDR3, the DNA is TGTGCCAGTAGAAAATCGGCAGCCTTGGGGCAAGAGACCCAGTACTTC.

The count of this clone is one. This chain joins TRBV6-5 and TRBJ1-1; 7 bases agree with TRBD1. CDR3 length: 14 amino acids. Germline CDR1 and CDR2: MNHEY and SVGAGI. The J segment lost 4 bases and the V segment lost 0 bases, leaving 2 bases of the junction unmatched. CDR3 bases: TGTGCCAGCAGTTACTCGACAGGGACCACTGAAGCTTTCTTT. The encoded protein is CASSYSTGTTEAFF.

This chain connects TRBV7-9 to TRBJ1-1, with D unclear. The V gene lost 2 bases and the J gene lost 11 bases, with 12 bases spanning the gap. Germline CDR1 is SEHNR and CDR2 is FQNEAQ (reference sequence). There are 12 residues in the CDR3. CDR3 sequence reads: CASSLFTVSAFF. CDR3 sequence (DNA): TGTGCCAGCAGCTTATTTACGGTATCGGCTTTCTTT.

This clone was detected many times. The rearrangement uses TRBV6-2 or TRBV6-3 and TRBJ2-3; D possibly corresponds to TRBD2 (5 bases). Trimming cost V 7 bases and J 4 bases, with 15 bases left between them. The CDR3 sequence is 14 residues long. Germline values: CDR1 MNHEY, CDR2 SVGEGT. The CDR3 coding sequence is TGTGCCAGCACCCCCGGGCTAGCTGCAGATACGCAGTATTTT. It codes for CASTPGLAADTQYF.

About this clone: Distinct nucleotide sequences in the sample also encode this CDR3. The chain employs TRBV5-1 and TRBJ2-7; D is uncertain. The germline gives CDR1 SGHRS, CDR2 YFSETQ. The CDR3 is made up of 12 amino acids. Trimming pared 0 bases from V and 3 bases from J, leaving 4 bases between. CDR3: CASSLDGYEQYF. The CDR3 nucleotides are TGCGCCAGCAGCTTGGACGGCTACGAGCAGTACTTC.

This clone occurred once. As DNA, the CDR3 is TGTGCCAGTTCATACGGGACAGGGAGGACCTACGAGCAGTACTTC. Residues: CASSYGTGRTYEQYF. The rearrangement uses TRBV6-5 and TRBJ2-7; 9 nucleotides agree with TRBD1. Germline V gives CDR1 MNHEY, CDR2 SVGAGI. This CDR3 has 15 amino acids. J gave up 2 bases and V 9 bases, and 11 bases lay outside the gene matches.